This T cell receptor (beta chain) is from a study of blood T cell repertoires in COVID-19. Across the whole study: The origin of the acute and convalescent COVID-19 samples was the United States, Italy and Spain. T cells, B-cell-depleted T cells, or PBMCs provided the cDNA or gDNA that served as material.

Some clones are missing from TCRdb's copy, which holds only in-frame ones; the method was immunoSEQ multiplex PCR. Here the sample spans about 100,000 clones, roughly 71% being singletons. The CDR3 runs 20 residues. The germline gives CDR1 SGHRS, CDR2 YFSETQ. V shed 3 bases and J 0 bases; nucleotides not matched to a gene: 15. The receptor's source is an elderly man with acute or convalescent COVID-19. Material: peripheral blood. This chain uses TRBV5-1 with TRBJ2-7; 13 bases fit TRBD2. Here the CDR3 reads CASSSSPGLAGQLYSYEQYF. In nucleotides, the CDR3 is TGCGCCAGCAGCTCTTCACCGGGACTAGCGGGACAATTGTACTCCTACGAGCAGTACTTC. The variable domain in full, with the rest retrieved from reference TRBV5-1 and TRBJ2-7, is KAGVTQTPRYLIKTRGQQVTLSCSPISGHRSVSWYQQTPGQGLQFLFEYFSETQRNKGNFPGRFSGRQFSNSRSEMNVSTLELGDSALYLCASSSSPGLAGQLYSYEQYFGPGTRLTVT.